This T cell receptor (beta chain) was documented in a study of blood T cell repertoires in COVID-19. At the level of the study: Collection of acute and convalescent COVID-19 samples took place in the United States, Italy and Spain. The analysed material was cDNA or gDNA that came from T cells, B-cell-depleted T cells, or PBMCs.

TCRdb's copy holds only in-frame clones and misses some; the assay was immunoSEQ multiplex PCR. This sample has tens of thousands of clones, with around 86% found just once. This CDR3 is 15 amino acids long. The sequenced sample consisted of peripheral blood. The TCR sequence derives from a man aged 70-80 years with active or convalescent COVID-19. The rearrangement links TRBV21-1 to TRBJ2-7; the table names TRBD2, a call not compared with the DNA. TRBV21-1 has pseudogene status. In nucleotides, the CDR3 is TGTGCCAGCAGCAAGGGACTAGCGGGAATTCGGGAGCAGTACTTC. Translation: CASSKGLAGIREQYF.